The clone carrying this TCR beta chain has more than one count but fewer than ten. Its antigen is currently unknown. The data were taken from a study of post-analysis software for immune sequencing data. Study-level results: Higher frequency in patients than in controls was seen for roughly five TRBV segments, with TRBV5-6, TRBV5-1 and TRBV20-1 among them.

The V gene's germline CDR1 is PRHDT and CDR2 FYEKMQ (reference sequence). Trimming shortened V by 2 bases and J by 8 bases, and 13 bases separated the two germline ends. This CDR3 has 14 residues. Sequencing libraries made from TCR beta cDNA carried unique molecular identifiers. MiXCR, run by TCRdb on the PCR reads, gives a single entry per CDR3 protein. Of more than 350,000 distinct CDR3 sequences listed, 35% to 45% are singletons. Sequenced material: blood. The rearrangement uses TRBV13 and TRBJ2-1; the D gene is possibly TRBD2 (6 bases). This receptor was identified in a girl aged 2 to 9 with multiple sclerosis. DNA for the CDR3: TGTGCCAGCAGCTTACTGGAGGGCGTTGATGAGCAGTTCTTC. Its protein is CASSLLEGVDEQFF.